The 24 T cell receptor beta chains reported below all come from one sample, sequenced in a study of blood T cell repertoires in COVID-19. Only in-frame clones appear in the TCRdb table, and some are missing; sequencing was by immunoSEQ multiplex PCR. The sample consists of about 160,000 clones, more than 65% of them appearing once. Input material: peripheral blood. The receptors were sampled from an elderly woman with active or convalescent COVID-19.

This clone was seen a few times. At the DNA level, this CDR3 is encoded by other sequences in the same sample as well. The chain is built from TRBV7-3 and TRBJ1-1, with a tentative D call TRBD1 (6 bases). V lost 0 bases and J 3 bases, leaving 8 bases between the germline ends. The CDR3 covers 14 residues. Germline values: CDR1 SGHTA, CDR2 FQGTGA. CDR3 sequence: CASSLTGGDTEAFF. The CDR3 bases are TGTGCCAGCAGCTTAACAGGGGGGGACACTGAAGCTTTCTTT.

V and J are TRBV20-1 and TRBJ1-5; 7 bases are shared with TRBD1. The germline CDR1 and CDR2 sequences are DFQATT and SNEGSKA (reference sequence). The CDR3 consists of 11 residues. Trimming at V came to 3 bases and at J to 9 bases, leaving 2 bases not matched to a gene. The CDR3 region is CSASSGGPQHF. As DNA, the CDR3 is TGCAGTGCTAGCTCAGGGGGGCCCCAGCATTTT.

This chain connects TRBV28 to TRBJ1-4; 7 bases map to TRBD1. With V trimmed by 9 bases and J by 4 bases, 5 bases remained unmatched. The germline gives CDR1 MDHEN, CDR2 SYDVKM. The CDR3 spans 13 residues. The DNA for the CDR3 is TGTGCCAGGGGGACAGAATTTAATGAAAAACTGTTTTTT. This gives the protein CARGTEFNEKLFF.

In its sample, this clone was seen many times. The chain recombines TRBV4-2 with TRBJ1-4; D not certain. Germline loops: CDR1 LGHNA, CDR2 YNFKEQ. The CDR3 consists of 16 residues. V was trimmed by 1 base and J by 5 bases, leaving 14 bases between them. The CDR3 DNA reads TGTGCCAGCAGCCAAGGGTCGACGGGTCGAAATGAAAAACTGTTTTTT. This encodes CASSQGSTGRNEKLFF.

This clone was observed a few times. The chain is built from TRBV9 and TRBJ1-2, with 9 bases aligning to TRBD1. The germline gives CDR1 SGDLS, CDR2 YYNGEE. The J segment lost 2 bases and the V segment lost 3 bases, leaving 2 bases of the junction unmatched. The CDR3 extends over 14 amino acids. Here the CDR3 reads CASSAGQGNYGYTF. DNA of the CDR3: TGTGCCAGCAGCGCGGGACAGGGAAACTATGGCTACACCTTC. The variable domain in full, completed from reference TRBV9 and TRBJ1-2, reads DSGVTQTPKHLITATGQRVTLRCSPRSGDLSVYWYQQSLDQGLQFLIQYYNGEERAKGNILERFSAQQFPDLHSELNLSSLELGDSALYFCASSAGQGNYGYTFGSGTRLTVV.

The V and J genes are TRBV25-1 and TRBJ2-1, with TRBD2 identical over 10 bases. In germline, CDR1 is MGHDK, CDR2 SYGVNS. The CDR3 is 16 amino acids. With V trimmed by 0 bases and J by 10 bases, 9 bases remained unmatched. CDR3 coding DNA: TGTGCCAGCAGTGAATACCTAGCGGGAGCCCCGGGGGAGCAGTTCTTC. It is translated as CASSEYLAGAPGEQFF. Based on the CDR3 plus reference TRBV25-1 and TRBJ2-1, the full variable domain is EADIYQTPRYLVIGTGKKITLECSQTMGHDKMYWYQQDPGMELHLIHYSYGVNSTEKGDLSSESTVSRIRTEHFPLTLESARPSHTSQYLCASSEYLAGAPGEQFFGPGTRLTVL.

The chain combines TRBV2 with TRBJ2-3, with 7 bases identical to TRBD2. This CDR3 is built from 18 residues. Germline trimming cut 7 bases from V and 0 bases from J; bases unmatched to any gene: 16. Germline assignment: CDR1 SNHLY and CDR2 FYNNEI. The CDR3 bases are TGTGCCAGCAATATTAGGTCGTGGGCGGGAGCTAGCACAGATACGCAGTATTTT. Protein sequence: CASNIRSWAGASTDTQYF.

The rearrangement joins TRBV11-1 to TRBJ1-4, with D possibly matching TRBD1 (5 bases). CDR1 and CDR2 from the germline V gene are SGHAT and FQDESV (reference sequence). The CDR3 contains 16 residues. The V end was cut by 2 bases, the J end by 0 bases, with 10 bases between. CDR3 in DNA: TGTGCCAGCAGCTTAAAGGGGTCTACAACTAATGAAAAACTGTTTTTT. It specifies CASSLKGSTTNEKLFF.

The CDR3 region has the DNA TGTGCCAGCAGCACCTTTGTGAGCGGACTAGCCAAAAACATTCAGTACTTC. Protein product: CASSTFVSGLAKNIQYF. The chain links TRBV21-1 to TRBJ2-4; TRBD2, the table's D call, was not compared with the DNA. TRBV21-1 is given as a pseudogene. The CDR3 loop spans 17 amino acids.

This chain joins TRBV10-3 and TRBJ1-5; 9 bases are a match to TRBD1. Germline CDR1 is ENHRY and CDR2 is SYGVKD. V trimming: 10 bases; J trimming: 4 bases; junction bases outside the gene matches: 8. The CDR3 is 14 amino acids. CDR3 nucleotide sequence: TGTGCCACCAGATCCGACAGGGGGAATCAGCCCCAGCATTTT. It yields the protein CATRSDRGNQPQHF.

The chain couples TRBV7-2 to TRBJ1-1; D remains unclear. The V end was cut by 0 bases, the J end by 0 bases, with 5 bases between. The CDR3 covers 14 residues. Germline CDR1 is SGHTA and CDR2 is FQGNSA. The chain's CDR3 is CASSLARVNTEAFF. CDR3 nucleotide sequence: TGTGCCAGCAGCTTAGCACGGGTGAACACTGAAGCTTTCTTT.

This chain joins TRBV7-8 and TRBJ1-4; 11 positions agree with TRBD1. With 2 bases clipped from V and 0 bases from J, the junction kept 14 bases outside the gene matches. The CDR3 has 21 residues. Per the germline V gene, CDR1 is SGHVS and CDR2 is FQNEAQ. CDR3 in DNA: TGTGCCAGCAGCTTATTGGGGGGACAGGGGGTTTCCTCTGCAACTAATGAAAAACTGTTTTTT. Amino acids: CASSLLGGQGVSSATNEKLFF.

The chain uses TRBV19 and TRBJ1-1, with TRBD1 as a possible D gene (6 bases). V was trimmed by 3 bases and J by 3 bases, leaving 17 bases between them. The germline V gene has CDR1 LNHDA and CDR2 SQIVND (reference sequence). CDR3 length equals 16 residues. CDR3 protein: CASSIWAGDQDTEAFF. The CDR3 nucleotides read TGTGCCAGTAGTATCTGGGCAGGGGACCAGGACACTGAAGCTTTCTTT.

This rearrangement joins TRBV5-5 to TRBJ2-1, with TRBD1 matching 9 bases. The V gene end was trimmed by 3 bases and the J gene end by 4 bases; junction bases not matched to a gene: 5. Germline assignment: CDR1 SGHKS and CDR2 YYEKEE (reference sequence). The CDR3 loop spans 15 amino acids. DNA of the CDR3: TGTGCCAGCAGCTCAACCGGGACAGGGTACAATGAGCAGTTCTTC. This encodes CASSSTGTGYNEQFF.

The J gene is TRBJ2-7, the V gene TRBV5-1, with D perhaps TRBD2 (6 bases). This CDR3 is 15 amino acids long. The V gene lost 0 bases and the J gene lost 0 bases, with 10 bases spanning the gap. Germline values: CDR1 SGHRS, CDR2 YFSETQ. CDR3: CASSLDGRRSYEQYF. The CDR3 nucleotides read TGCGCCAGCAGCTTGGACGGGAGACGCTCCTACGAGCAGTACTTC.

This rearrangement joins TRBV2 to TRBJ2-6; unclear D gene. CDR3 length: 17 residues. The germline V gene has CDR1 SNHLY and CDR2 FYNNEI. Trimming stripped 4 bases from V and 0 bases from J, with 13 bases between. The CDR3 coding sequence is TGTGCCAGCAGTGTGAGGCGAATCCTCTCTGGGGCCAACGTCCTGACTTTC. Translation: CASSVRRILSGANVLTF.

V gene TRBV28 combines with J gene TRBJ2-7, with D unresolved. The CDR3 covers 14 residues. Trimming removed 2 bases from V and 0 bases from J, with 8 bases in between. In germline, CDR1 is MDHEN, CDR2 SYDVKM. The CDR3 nucleotides read TGTGCCAGCAGTTTAAGGCGGAGCTCCTACGAGCAGTACTTC. As protein: CASSLRRSSYEQYF.

The chain joins TRBV28 to TRBJ1-2, with D perhaps matching TRBD1 (6 bases). This CDR3 has 15 residues. Germline V gene sequence: CDR1 MDHEN, CDR2 SYDVKM. V lost 6 bases to trimming and J lost 3 bases, with 17 bases between them. In DNA form, the CDR3 reads TGTGCCAGCAGCTCTACAGGGAAGAAAGACTATGGCTACACCTTC. This gives the protein CASSSTGKKDYGYTF.

The CDR3 nucleotides read TGTGCCAGCAGCCACGGGACAGGGCTCAATCAGCCCCAGCATTTT. The encoded protein is CASSHGTGLNQPQHF. The V call is TRBV9, the J call TRBJ1-5; TRBD1 aligns across 9 bases. CDR1 is SGDLS, CDR2 YYNGEE, per germline. With 4 bases clipped from V and 3 bases from J, the junction kept 5 bases outside the gene matches. This CDR3 has 15 residues.

V gene TRBV9 combines with J gene TRBJ2-3; D remains unclear. Germline V CDR1 and CDR2: SGDLS, YYNGEE. The CDR3 spans 15 residues. V shed 0 bases and J shed 3 bases, with 11 bases lying between them. Here the CDR3 DNA reads TGTGCCAGCAGCGTAGGCCCGAGGTTGACAGATACGCAGTATTTT. Translating gives CASSVGPRLTDTQYF.

V usage is TRBV5-1 and J usage is TRBJ1-6, with 8 nucleotides matching TRBD1. The germline gives CDR1 SGHRS, CDR2 YFSETQ. The V and J ends lost 0 bases and 7 bases, in that order; junction bases with no gene match: 6. This CDR3 is built from 16 residues. The DNA of the CDR3 is TGCGCCAGCAGCTTGGCCGGGCAGGGGGCGAATTCACCCCTCCACTTT. It encodes CASSLAGQGANSPLHF. Looking up the rest from reference TRBV5-1 and TRBJ1-6 gives the full variable domain: KAGVTQTPRYLIKTRGQQVTLSCSPISGHRSVSWYQQTPGQGLQFLFEYFSETQRNKGNFPGRFSGRQFSNSRSEMNVSTLELGDSALYLCASSLAGQGANSPLHFGNGTRLTVT.

J is TRBJ1-5 and V is TRBV4-1; weak D call: TRBD1 (5 bases). Germline V gene lookup returns CDR1 MGHRA and CDR2 YSYEKL. Between the trimmed V and J ends, which lost 4 bases and 2 bases, there was a span of 12 bases. This CDR3 is 15 amino acids long. In nucleotides, the CDR3 is TGCGCCAGCAGCCCTGGGGCAGGGCGCAATCAGCCCCAGCATTTT. Encoded protein: CASSPGAGRNQPQHF.

The CDR3 spells CASSLGSGVDEAFF. The CDR3 DNA is TGTGCCAGCAGCTTAGGATCAGGGGTGGATGAAGCTTTCTTT. This sequence joins TRBV7-9 and TRBJ1-1; possibly TRBD1 for D (6 bases). Germline-derived CDR1 and CDR2 are SEHNR and FQNEAQ (reference sequence). The CDR3 extends over 14 amino acids. Trimming cost V 1 base and J 7 bases, with 13 bases left between them.

The chain is built from TRBV6-5 and TRBJ2-7; D is ambiguous. This CDR3 spans 15 amino acids. V was shortened by 2 bases and J by 2 bases, with 13 bases between the two germline ends. Germline V gene lookup returns CDR1 MNHEY and CDR2 SVGAGI. The CDR3 nucleotides read TGTGCCAGCAGTTACCAGGCCGAAAGGACCTACGAGCAGTACTTC. This gives the protein CASSYQAERTYEQYF.